The 8 T cell receptor beta chains below come from one sample, sequenced in a study of T cells in Graves' hyperthyroidism and ophthalmopathy. TCR beta CDR3 regions were amplified from RNA. First-round RT-PCR targeting the TCR CDR3 was performed with the HTBI primer set. TCRdb itself ran the multiplex PCR reads through MiXCR, one entry per CDR3 protein. The sample contains around 620,000 distinct CDR3 sequences, 46% of which appear only once. The specimen was peripheral blood or thyroid tissue (not recorded which). The receptor set was obtained from an adult woman with Graves' disease, either hyperthyroidism or ophthalmopathy (not recorded which).

There are many counts of this clonotype. The chain joins TRBV20-1 to TRBJ2-7; D is possibly TRBD1 (5 bases). CDR1 and CDR2 from the germline V gene are DFQATT and SNEGSKA (reference sequence). Deletions cut 6 bases from V and 3 bases from J, with 18 bases between. The CDR3 has 14 amino acids. For the CDR3, the DNA is TGCAGTGCCAGCCCAGGGCTATCCCACTACGAGCAGTACTTC. This encodes CSASPGLSHYEQYF.

This clonotype has at least ten counts. V usage is TRBV9 and J usage is TRBJ2-5; TRBD1 might be the D (7 bases). Trimming pared 0 bases from V and 4 bases from J, leaving 13 bases between. The CDR3 spans 15 residues. Germline V gene data show CDR1 as SGDLS and CDR2 as YYNGEE. CDR3 sequence reads: CASSVGGGGRETQYF. In DNA, the CDR3 is TGTGCCAGCAGCGTAGGAGGAGGGGGCAGAGAGACCCAGTACTTC. Full variable domain (rest looked up from reference TRBV9 and TRBJ2-5): DSGVTQTPKHLITATGQRVTLRCSPRSGDLSVYWYQQSLDQGLQFLIQYYNGEERAKGNILERFSAQQFPDLHSELNLSSLELGDSALYFCASSVGGGGRETQYFGPGTRLLVL.

Details on this clonotype: An end of the junction does not agree with germline; a read error may underlie this. The chain recombines TRBV5-8 with TRBJ1-6; 9 bases map to TRBD1. Germline V CDR1 and CDR2: SGHTS, YDEGEE. This CDR3 contains 18 residues. The CDR3 bases are TGCGCCAGCAGCCCCCGAATACCTTCGACAGGGGGAAAATCACCCCTCCACTTT. This codes for CASSPRIPSTGGKSPLHF.

This clonotype was observed a handful of times. This sequence may be a read error, since a much larger clone differs from it by one base. The chain has TRBV19 and TRBJ1-6; possible D gene TRBD1, 5 bases. CDR3 size: 16 residues. Per germline, CDR1 LNHDA and CDR2 SQIVND (reference sequence). CDR3 amino acids: CAGSINGAPGRSPLHF. The CDR3 region has the DNA TGTGCCGGTAGTATCAACGGGGCCCCGGGACGATCACCCCTCCACTTT.

The rearrangement joins TRBV12-3 or TRBV12-4 to TRBJ2-7; 9 nucleotides line up with TRBD1. The CDR3 spans 16 residues. Germline trimming cut 6 bases from V and 3 bases from J; bases unmatched to any gene: 12. In DNA form, the CDR3 reads TGTGCCAGCAGGATAGGCCGCACGGGACAGGGCTACGAGCAGTACTTC. Translating it yields CASRIGRTGQGYEQYF.

The chain is built from TRBV10-3 and TRBJ1-2; 9 bases fit TRBD1. J gave up 2 bases and V 6 bases, and 4 bases lay outside the gene matches. Germline values: CDR1 ENHRY, CDR2 SYGVKD. This CDR3 has 14 residues. The CDR3 reads CAIRGGQGNYGYTF. The CDR3 DNA sequence: TGTGCCATCAGGGGGGGACAGGGAAACTATGGCTACACCTTC.

This clonotype has at least ten counts. V gene TRBV29-1 combines with J gene TRBJ1-1; the D gene is possibly TRBD1 (5 bases). V lost 7 bases and J 1 base, leaving 16 bases between the germline ends. Germline values: CDR1 SQVTM, CDR2 ANQGSEA. This CDR3 is built from 14 residues. CDR3: CSADSPDRNTEAFF. Here the CDR3 DNA reads TGCAGCGCAGACTCCCCCGACAGGAACACTGAAGCTTTCTTT.

This chain uses TRBV6-6 with TRBJ1-2; a weak D match, TRBD1 (5 bases). This CDR3 comprises 13 residues. Germline CDR1 reads MNHNY; CDR2 reads SVGAGI (reference sequence). V gave up 7 bases and J gave up 12 bases, with 21 bases separating them. This CDR3 reads CASNRGPGSGNTF. The CDR3 DNA reads TGTGCCAGCAACCGGGGACCGGGCTCTGGAAACACCTTC.